This TCR beta chain appears in the sequencing data of a study of T cells in Graves' hyperthyroidism and ophthalmopathy. In this sample, this clonotype turned up many times. The investigators amplified TCR beta CDR3 regions from RNA transcripts. When the TCR CDR3 underwent first-round RT-PCR, the HTBI primer set was used. One entry per CDR3 protein results from TCRdb running MiXCR on the multiplex PCR reads. The sample lists approximately 400,000 distinct CDR3 sequences; roughly 14% were seen once. The CDR3 spans 13 residues. Germline lookup yields CDR1 SGHVS and CDR2 FQNEAQ. V was pared by 2 bases and J by 4 bases, with 8 bases between.

Specimen: blood. The TCR was taken from a woman between 18 and 29 years old with Graves' hyperthyroidism. The chain has TRBV7-8 and TRBJ2-5; no clear D. The CDR3 is CASSLSRGETQYF. CDR3 coding DNA: TGTGCCAGCAGCTTATCACGTGGAGAGACCCAGTACTTC.